This TCR beta chain derives from a study of radiotherapy plus CTLA-4 blockade in lung cancer. Study results and limitations: Reportedly, early blood T cell clone dynamics best predicted response, with interferon-beta.

A remark on this clone: Its target is unknown.

The germline CDR1 and CDR2 sequences are SGHNT and YYREEE (reference sequence). The CDR3 has 14 residues. V dropped 3 bases and J dropped 6; count of bases not matched to a gene: 5. Sequenced by immunoSEQ multiplex PCR; TCRdb stores in-frame clones only, minus some. The sample has 65,000 to 85,000 clones; less than 85% are singletons. This sequence was found in a human donor with non-small cell lung cancer whose response to radiotherapy plus ipilimumab could not be evaluated. Specimen: peripheral blood, collected from a patient treated with radiotherapy plus ipilimumab. The chain is built from TRBV5-4 and TRBJ2-1; TRBD1 aligns across 8 bases. The CDR3 loop is CASSSGTGRNEQFF. CDR3 DNA sequence: TGTGCCAGCAGCTCCGGGACAGGCCGCAATGAGCAGTTCTTC.